These T cell receptor beta chains were read from a single sample in a study of blood T cell repertoires in COVID-19. TCRdb's table, derived via immunoSEQ multiplex PCR, lists solely in-frame clones and lacks some. The data contain under 200,000 clones, around four fifths of them seen just once; the ten biggest clones take up around 8.4%. The source material was peripheral blood. Source of these receptors: a woman of 80 years or more with active or convalescent COVID-19. CDR3s include the opening cysteine and the closing phenylalanine or tryptophan. The D gene is left open where the match is weak. Some rows have no size entry. The others give once, few or many, or a class for an expanded clone.

v_gene,abundance,j_gene,d_gene,CDR3nt,CDR3aa
TRBV9,.,TRBJ2-3,TRBD2,TGTGCCAGCAGCGTAGAGGGACTAGCGGGTATCGATACGCAGTATTTT,CASSVEGLAGIDTQYF
TRBV7-8,once,TRBJ2-3,.,TGTGCCAGCAGCTCTAACAGGGCCGCAGATACGCAGTATTTT,CASSSNRAADTQYF
TRBV19,.,TRBJ2-2,TRBD2,TGTGCCAGCCAAACCCCTCTAGCGGGGGGCGCGAACACCGGGGAGCTGTTTTTT,CASQTPLAGGANTGELFF
TRBV19,.,TRBJ2-5,.,TGTGCCAGTAGTAGTGGTAGTCAAGAGACCCAGTACTTC,CASSSGSQETQYF
TRBV6-2/TRBV6-3,.,TRBJ2-7,TRBD1,TGTGCCAGCAGTTACCCGGGACAGGGAAGACACGAGCAGTACTTC,CASSYPGQGRHEQYF
TRBV4-1,.,TRBJ1-1,.,TGCGCCAGCAGCCCACGACAGGCGGACCGTTTCCCTGAAGCTTTCTTT,CASSPRQADRFPEAFF
TRBV19,.,TRBJ1-1,.,TGTGCCAGTAGTTTTCGGGGGGCAAACACTGAAGCTTTCTTT,CASSFRGANTEAFF
TRBV6-1,.,TRBJ2-1,.,TGTGCCAGCAGTGCCCCGACTAGTCCTTCCTACAATGAGCAGTTCTTC,CASSAPTSPSYNEQFF
TRBV14,.,TRBJ1-1,.,TGTGCCAGCAGCCAAGATCCGGGAGGGAGTACTGAAGCTTTCTTT,CASSQDPGGSTEAFF
TRBV28,few,TRBJ1-2,.,TGTGCCAGCAGTTCAGGGTTTCGAAATGGCTACACCTTC,CASSSGFRNGYTF
TRBV6-2/TRBV6-3,.,TRBJ2-1,TRBD2,TGTGCCAGCAGTTACTCGCCCACTAGCGGACTTTACAATGAGCAGTTCTTC,CASSYSPTSGLYNEQFF
TRBV2,few,TRBJ1-1,.,TGTGCCAGCAGGAGCAGGGGAGAGGGCACTGAAGCTTTCTTT,CASRSRGEGTEAFF
TRBV5-1,.,TRBJ1-3,TRBD1,TGCGCCAGCAGCTTGGGCGGGACAGGGGGAATCTCTGGAAACACCATATATTTT,CASSLGGTGGISGNTIYF
TRBV19,.,TRBJ2-5,.,TGTGCCAGTAGTATAGGAACTAGTGGGTGGGAGACCCAGTACTTC,CASSIGTSGWETQYF
TRBV6-2/TRBV6-3,.,TRBJ2-7,.,TGTGCCAGCAGTTACTCGGGCACAACGGTCTCCTACGAGCAGTACTTC,CASSYSGTTVSYEQYF
TRBV12-3/TRBV12-4,.,TRBJ2-1,.,TGTGCCAGCAACCAGGGGAAGACCAATGAGCAGTTCTTC,CASNQGKTNEQFF
TRBV3-1/TRBV3-2,.,TRBJ2-3,.,TGTGCCAGCAGCCAAGATTGGGGAGTTTCGGATACGCAGTATTTT,CASSQDWGVSDTQYF
TRBV6-2/TRBV6-3,few,TRBJ2-7,.,TGTGCCAGCAGTTACGGGCAGGCTGGGCCCTACGAGCAGTACTTC,CASSYGQAGPYEQYF
TRBV4-3,.,TRBJ1-2,.,TGCGCCAGCAGCCGTGGAGAGGGATATGGCTACACCTTC,CASSRGEGYGYTF
TRBV5-1,.,TRBJ2-4,.,TGCGCCAGCAGCTGGGGGACTCCATCTCAAAACATTCAGTACTTC,CASSWGTPSQNIQYF
TRBV5-1,.,TRBJ2-5,.,TGCGCCAGCAGCTTGGGCAGGGCCGGCGAGACCCAGTACTTC,CASSLGRAGETQYF
TRBV5-8,.,TRBJ2-5,TRBD1,TGTGCCAGCAGCACCGGACAGGCACCGGAGACCCAGTACTTC,CASSTGQAPETQYF
TRBV7-8,.,TRBJ2-6,.,TGTGCCAGCAGCTTTGCGTTTGGGGCCAACGTCCTGACTTTC,CASSFAFGANVLTF
TRBV27,.,TRBJ1-5,.,TGTGCCAGCAGTCCCGCGGGCGGGCCCCAGCATTTT,CASSPAGGPQHF
TRBV11-2,.,TRBJ2-1,TRBD2,TGTGCCAGCAGCTTGGGACTAGCGGGGATTGGGGAGCAGTTCTTC,CASSLGLAGIGEQFF
TRBV27,.,TRBJ1-1,.,TGTGCCAGCAGATCTGCCCGCGGGGGGGTCGTATCGACTGAAGCTTTCTTT,CASRSARGGVVSTEAFF
TRBV7-2,.,TRBJ2-2,.,TGTGCCAGCAGCTTGGAGGGGGCGGCGAACACCGGGGAGCTGTTTTTT,CASSLEGAANTGELFF
TRBV13,once,TRBJ1-2,.,TGTGCCAGCAGCTTAGCCGGGGGAAGGAAGGATGGCTACACCTTC,CASSLAGGRKDGYTF
TRBV3-1/TRBV3-2,.,TRBJ2-5,.,TGTGCCAGCAGCCAAGAGTGGGCCAACCAAGAGACCCAGTACTTC,CASSQEWANQETQYF
TRBV19,few,TRBJ1-5,TRBD1,TGTGCCAGTGGGGATAACACAGGGGGGAGCAAGCCCCAGCATTTT,CASGDNTGGSKPQHF
TRBV7-9,.,TRBJ1-2,.,TGTGCCAGCAGCTTTAACGACAGGAGCTATGGCTACACCTTC,CASSFNDRSYGYTF
TRBV27,.,TRBJ1-2,TRBD1,TGTGCCAGCAGTTCGGTCCGGGACAGGGGTAATGGCTACACCTTC,CASSSVRDRGNGYTF
TRBV6-5,.,TRBJ1-1,.,TGTGCCAGCAGTTACCGCCCGGTCCGCAACACTGAAGCTTTCTTT,CASSYRPVRNTEAFF
TRBV20-1,.,TRBJ1-1,.,TGCAGTGCTAGAAAGGAGGATGAAGCTTTCTTT,CSARKEDEAFF
TRBV18,.,TRBJ1-5,TRBD1,TGTGCCAGCTCACTGGGACAGGGGGTCGGACAGCCCCAGCATTTT,CASSLGQGVGQPQHF
TRBV19,.,TRBJ1-2,.,TGTGCCAGTAGCCGCCGGACAGTGCTAAACTATGGCTACACCTTC,CASSRRTVLNYGYTF
TRBV7-2,.,TRBJ2-3,TRBD2,TGTGCCAGCAGCGTTCAACTAGCGGGGGGCAGGGATACGCAGTATTTT,CASSVQLAGGRDTQYF
TRBV12-3/TRBV12-4,.,TRBJ1-2,.,TGTGCCAGCAGTTTTGAGGGAACGGTCGGCTACACCTTC,CASSFEGTVGYTF
TRBV9,.,TRBJ2-7,TRBD2,TGTGCCAGCAGAAGCGGGAAAACCTACGAGCAGTACTTC,CASRSGKTYEQYF
TRBV5-1,few,TRBJ2-2,TRBD1,TGCGCCAGCAGAGGGGACAGGGACACCGGGGAGCTGTTTTTT,CASRGDRDTGELFF
TRBV18,.,TRBJ1-2,.,TGTGCCAGCTCACCATACGGGGGGGATGGCTACACCTTC,CASSPYGGDGYTF
TRBV4-1,.,TRBJ1-5,.,TGCGCCAGCAGCCAATTACAAACGGGGTTGGGGAGCAATCAGCCCCAGCATTTT,CASSQLQTGLGSNQPQHF
TRBV3-1/TRBV3-2,.,TRBJ1-3,.,TGTGCCAGCAGCCGACAGGGAAACACCATATATTTT,CASSRQGNTIYF
TRBV6-2/TRBV6-3,.,TRBJ1-6,TRBD1,TGTGCCAGCAGCCAGGGACAGTTCCGTTCACCCCTCCACTTT,CASSQGQFRSPLHF
TRBV21-1,.,TRBJ2-5,.,TGTGCCATAACGGGACTAGAGACCCAGTACTTC,CAITGLETQYF
TRBV18,.,TRBJ2-7,TRBD1,TGTGCCAGCTCATGGACAGGGAGCTCCTACGAGCAGTACTTC,CASSWTGSSYEQYF
TRBV10-3,.,TRBJ2-2,.,TGTGCCATCAGTGAGGCCGGGACATTCGGGGAGCTGTTTTTT,CAISEAGTFGELFF
TRBV19,once,TRBJ2-1,TRBD1,TGTGCCAGTAGTACTGAACAGGGGTCGGGGGAGCAGTTCTTC,CASSTEQGSGEQFF
TRBV4-3,.,TRBJ1-3,.,TGCGCCAGCAGCCAAGAGAGAAGCTCTGGAAACACCATATATTTT,CASSQERSSGNTIYF
TRBV9,.,TRBJ2-7,TRBD1,TGTGCCAGCAGCGATGGGGACAGGCTACCCTACGAGCAGTACTTC,CASSDGDRLPYEQYF
TRBV4-2,.,TRBJ1-4,TRBD1,TGTGCCAGCAGCCATCAGGGACAGGGGGCGTATGGTTTAAATGAAAAACTGTTTTTT,CASSHQGQGAYGLNEKLFF
TRBV30,.,TRBJ1-2,TRBD1,TGTGCCTGGTCCGGACAGGGCGGAGGCTACACCTTC,CAWSGQGGGYTF
TRBV4-1,.,TRBJ1-5,TRBD1,TGCGCCAGCAGCCAACACACAGGGGACCGCCAGGGTCGGCCCCAGCATTTT,CASSQHTGDRQGRPQHF
TRBV4-3,.,TRBJ2-4,.,TGCGCCAGCAGCCAAGATCTTATTGGCGGAGACATTCAGTACTTC,CASSQDLIGGDIQYF
TRBV6-5,.,TRBJ2-7,TRBD2,TGTGCCAGCAGGGATGGACTAGCGGGGGACTACGAGCAGTACTTC,CASRDGLAGDYEQYF
TRBV11-2,.,TRBJ1-6,TRBD1,TGTGCCAGCAGCCACGGGACAGCGAATTCACCCCTCCACTTT,CASSHGTANSPLHF
TRBV19,.,TRBJ1-1,.,TGTGCCAGTAGTATACAAGCGAACACTGAAGCTTTCTTT,CASSIQANTEAFF
TRBV27,.,TRBJ1-5,.,TGTGCCAGCGGGAGGTCGGGGGTCAGCAATCAGCCCCAGCATTTT,CASGRSGVSNQPQHF
TRBV9,.,TRBJ1-4,.,TGTGCCAGCGGCAGGGAGGGTAGGGCTAATGAAAAACTGTTTTTT,CASGREGRANEKLFF
TRBV27,.,TRBJ1-2,TRBD1,TGTGCCAGCTCTCTGGGACAGGGGAGGAACTATGGCTACACCTTC,CASSLGQGRNYGYTF